The 28 T cell receptor beta chains given below trace back to one sample, sequenced in a study of shared clonotypes between healthy human individuals. Naive CD8 isolation took CD45RO-negative cells positively selected for CCR7 and excluded terminally differentiated effector memory CD45RA+ cells. Clones were sequenced by immunoSEQ multiplex PCR, and TCRdb holds only the in-frame ones, with some missing. Of approximately 600,000 clones in the sample, approximately 95% are singletons; the top ten hold over 0.09%. Input material: naive CD8+ T cells sorted from blood. The receptors come from a woman aged 25-40 years in good health.

The V call is TRBV27, the J call TRBJ2-1; D gene unclear. Germline lookup yields CDR1 MNHEY and CDR2 SMNVEV (reference sequence). The CDR3 extends over 13 amino acids. V was pared by 3 bases and J by 8 bases, with 11 bases between. In nucleotides, the CDR3 is TGTGCCAGCAGTTTGGGGTTGCTGGATGAGCAGTTCTTC. Amino acids: CASSLGLLDEQFF.

The chain carries TRBV29-1 and TRBJ2-1; 8 bases fit TRBD1. The trim removed 6 bases at V and 2 bases at J, leaving 9 bases unmatched. The CDR3 is 15 amino acids. Germline loops: CDR1 SQVTM, CDR2 ANQGSEA. DNA of the CDR3: TGCAGCGTAGACAGGGGTGAGGGCCCCTACAATGAGCAGTTCTTC. Amino acid sequence: CSVDRGEGPYNEQFF.

The chain joins TRBV11-2 to TRBJ2-2; 9 bases map to TRBD2. V was pared by 5 bases and J by 6 bases, with 4 bases of the junction left unmatched. The CDR3 spans 14 residues. Germline-derived CDR1 and CDR2 are SGHAT and FQNNGV. This chain's CDR3 is CASSPGLAPGELFF. DNA for the CDR3: TGTGCCAGCAGCCCGGGACTAGCTCCCGGGGAGCTGTTTTTT.

The chain joins TRBV28 to TRBJ2-2, with 7 nucleotides matching TRBD2. Germline V gene data show CDR1 as MDHEN and CDR2 as SYDVKM. Trimming took 3 bases from V and 7 from J; bases not matched to a gene: 5. The CDR3 loop spans 14 amino acids. The CDR3 sequence is CASSLTPGGGELFF. CDR3 coding DNA: TGTGCCAGCAGTTTGACCCCGGGAGGCGGGGAGCTGTTTTTT.

This chain links TRBV11-2 with TRBJ1-4; D uncertain. V lost 1 base, J lost 3 bases, and 12 bases lay in between. CDR3 length equals 16 residues. Germline CDR1 SGHAT, CDR2 FQNNGV. For the CDR3, the DNA is TGTGCCAGCAGCTTAGTTTTGGGAGGTCCTAATGAAAAACTGTTTTTT. Translation: CASSLVLGGPNEKLFF.

The J gene is TRBJ1-3, the V gene TRBV5-4; TRBD1 agrees at 9 bases. V gave up 3 bases and J gave up 0 bases; unmatched junction bases: 4. The CDR3 spans 16 residues. Germline values: CDR1 SGHNT, CDR2 YYREEE (reference sequence). Here the CDR3 reads CASSSPGQGSGNTIYF. In nucleotides, the CDR3 is TGTGCCAGCAGCTCTCCGGGACAGGGCTCTGGAAACACCATATATTTT.

The chain is built from TRBV7-9 and TRBJ1-4; no clear D. CDR1 SEHNR and CDR2 FQNEAQ come from the germline V gene (reference sequence). The CDR3 sequence is 13 residues long. The V gene lost 3 bases and the J gene lost 12 bases, with 14 bases spanning the gap. CDR3: CASSFYGVEELFF. CDR3 coding DNA: TGTGCCAGCAGCTTCTACGGGGTGGAGGAACTGTTTTTT. The full variable domain, in which reference TRBV7-9 and TRBJ1-4 provide the parts outside the CDR3, is DTGVSQNPRHKITKRGQNVTFRCDPISEHNRLYWYRQTLGQGPEFLTYFQNEAQLEKSRLLSDRFSAERPKGSFSTLEIQRTEQGDSAMYLCASSFYGVEELFFGSGTQLSVL.

V is TRBV5-4 and J is TRBJ2-7; tentative D call: TRBD2 (5 bases). Germline-derived CDR1 and CDR2 are SGHNT and YYREEE (reference sequence). Trimming left V 4 bases short and J 3 bases short, with 14 bases between. The CDR3 sequence is 14 residues long. The CDR3: CASSPGLGNYEQYF. CDR3 DNA: TGTGCCAGCAGCCCTGGACTGGGGAACTACGAGCAGTACTTC.

V is TRBV4-1 and J is TRBJ2-7, with 13 nucleotides matching TRBD2. This CDR3 is 17 amino acids long. CDR1 and CDR2 (germline): MGHRA, YSYEKL. V was pared by 1 base and J by 6 bases, with 9 bases of the junction left unmatched. CDR3 sequence (DNA): TGCGCCAGCAGCCAAGTTCCCGGACTAGCGGGAGATGGCGAGCAGTACTTC. Protein: CASSQVPGLAGDGEQYF.

The genes are TRBV6-1 and TRBJ2-7, with D possibly matching TRBD1 (8 bases). Germline CDR1 reads MNHNS; CDR2 reads SASEGT. Trimming took off 4 bases at V and 4 bases at J, with 14 bases between the two ends. The CDR3 sequence is 14 residues long. The DNA of the CDR3 is TGTGCCAGCAGTGGGACAGGGAGGGATTACGAGCAGTACTTC. Its translation: CASSGTGRDYEQYF.

CDR3 region: CASSPGTGRTYEQYF. The CDR3 region has the DNA TGTGCCAGCAGCCCGGGGACAGGGAGGACCTACGAGCAGTACTTC. V gene TRBV7-9 combines with J gene TRBJ2-7; TRBD1 agrees at 9 bases. V lost 5 bases to trimming and J lost 2 bases; unmatched junction nucleotides: 7. Looked up from germline, CDR1 is SEHNR and CDR2 is FQNEAQ (reference sequence). The CDR3 totals 15 residues.

The chain employs TRBV4-1 and TRBJ2-1; 8 bases fit TRBD2. Trimming took 1 base from V and 1 from J; bases not matched to a gene: 0. The CDR3 runs to 15 residues. CDR1 MGHRA and CDR2 YSYEKL come from the germline V gene. The DNA for the CDR3 is TGCGCCAGCAGCCAAGGACTAGCGTCCTACAATGAGCAGTTCTTC. It encodes CASSQGLASYNEQFF.

V is TRBV5-1 and J is TRBJ2-7; maybe TRBD2 (5 bases). V lost 0 bases and J lost 6, with 13 bases in between. There are 14 residues in the CDR3. In germline, CDR1 is SGHRS, CDR2 YFSETQ. CDR3: CASSLDGAGGEQYF. The CDR3 bases are TGCGCCAGCAGCTTGGACGGAGCAGGAGGCGAGCAGTACTTC.

The chain links TRBV14 to TRBJ2-7; TRBD2 aligns across 7 bases. The CDR3 consists of 16 residues. Germline V CDR1 and CDR2: SGHDN, FVKESK. V shed 3 bases, J shed 5 bases, and the junction held 13 bases outside the gene matches. This CDR3 is CASSHIAGLGVHEQYF. CDR3 sequence (DNA): TGTGCCAGCAGCCACATAGCCGGACTAGGGGTCCACGAGCAGTACTTC.

The chain joins TRBV6-5 to TRBJ2-1; D not certain. The length of the CDR3 is 15 residues. Trimming removed 10 bases at V and 14 bases at J, with 30 bases between. CDR1 MNHEY and CDR2 SVGAGI come from the germline V gene. In DNA, the CDR3 is TGTGCCACGTCTAACCCCGCCGCGCTTCTTGAGTGGGAGTTCTTC. Translating gives CATSNPAALLEWEFF.

This clone was recorded once. The gene calls are TRBV30 and TRBJ2-1, with D perhaps matching TRBD2 (7 bases). Germline V lookup: CDR1 GTSNPN, CDR2 SVGIG (reference sequence). Trimming pared 0 bases from V and 0 bases from J, leaving 18 bases between. The CDR3 has 18 residues. The CDR3 coding sequence is TGTGCCTGGAGTGTACTTTCGAGCGGGACAAGCTCCTACAATGAGCAGTTCTTC. It yields the protein CAWSVLSSGTSSYNEQFF.

This rearrangement joins TRBV28 to TRBJ1-1; TRBD1 might be the D (5 bases). Germline CDR1 and CDR2: MDHEN and SYDVKM. V lost 5 bases, J lost 4 bases, and 17 bases lay in between. The CDR3 spans 15 residues. CDR3 region: CASSLFDSLSTEAFF. As DNA, the CDR3 is TGTGCCAGCAGTCTCTTCGACAGTTTATCCACTGAAGCTTTCTTT. Drawing the rest from reference TRBV28 and TRBJ1-1, the complete variable domain is DVKVTQSSRYLVKRTGEKVFLECVQDMDHENMFWYRQDPGLGLRLIYFSYDVKMKEKGDIPEGYSVSREKKERFSLILESASTNQTSMYLCASSLFDSLSTEAFFGQGTRLTVV.

This clone was detected only once. J is TRBJ2-7 and V is TRBV10-2; D ambiguous. This CDR3 is 12 amino acids long. V lost 3 bases, J lost 10 bases, and 13 bases lay in between. Germline CDR1 reads WSHSY; CDR2 reads SAAADI. This CDR3 reads CASSESGQLQYF. DNA for the CDR3: TGCGCCAGCAGTGAATCTGGGCAGCTCCAGTACTTC.

J is TRBJ2-7 and V is TRBV19, with 11 nucleotides matching TRBD1. V gave up 0 bases and J gave up 2 bases; unmatched junction bases: 6. CDR3 length: 17 residues. Germline CDR1 LNHDA, CDR2 SQIVND (reference sequence). CDR3 sequence: CASSIDFRTGGTYEQYF. The DNA of the CDR3 is TGTGCCAGTAGTATAGATTTTAGGACAGGGGGCACCTACGAGCAGTACTTC.

The chain carries TRBV7-8 and TRBJ2-7; D may be TRBD2 (6 bases). V lost 10 bases and J lost 0, with 19 bases in between. The length of the CDR3 is 15 residues. Per germline, CDR1 SGHVS and CDR2 FQNEAQ. The CDR3 protein is CATLPRASDSYEQYF. The CDR3 DNA reads as TGTGCCACCCTCCCCCGCGCTAGCGACTCCTACGAGCAGTACTTC. Complete variable domain (other parts from reference TRBV7-8 and TRBJ2-7): GAGVSQSPRYKVAKRGQDVALRCDPISGHVSLFWYQQALGQGPEFLTYFQNEAQLDKSGLPSDRFFAERPEGSVSTLKIQRTQQEDSAVYLCATLPRASDSYEQYFGPGTRLTVT.

The chain recombines TRBV15 with TRBJ1-5; D gene uncertain. With 0 bases removed from V and 2 bases from J, the gap between germline ends came to 5 bases. The CDR3 spans 14 residues. Germline V gene data show CDR1 as LNHNV and CDR2 as YYDKDF (reference sequence). The CDR3 loop is CATSRDYGNQPQHF. In DNA, the CDR3 is TGTGCCACCAGCAGAGATTACGGCAATCAGCCCCAGCATTTT.

The V call is TRBV15, the J call TRBJ2-1; no clear D gene. CDR3 size: 14 residues. V shed 3 bases and J shed 5 bases, with 11 bases lying between them. CDR1 and CDR2 (germline): LNHNV, YYDKDF (reference sequence). The DNA for the CDR3 is TGTGCCACCAGCAGTTACGGACGGAACAATGAGCAGTTCTTC. This gives the protein CATSSYGRNNEQFF. Full variable domain (rest looked up from reference TRBV15 and TRBJ2-1): DAMVIQNPRYQVTQFGKPVTLSCSQTLNHNVMYWYQQKSSQAPKLLFHYYDKDFNNEADTPDNFQSRRPNTSFCFLDIRSPGLGDTAMYLCATSSYGRNNEQFFGPGTRLTVL.

This chain connects TRBV4-1 to TRBJ2-5; 7 bases match TRBD2. V lost 0 bases, J lost 3 bases, and 10 bases stayed unmatched. The CDR3 has 17 amino acids. Germline V gene lookup returns CDR1 MGHRA and CDR2 YSYEKL. The CDR3 region has the DNA TGCGCCAGCAGCCAAGATGGGGCTAGCGGCCTAAAAGAGACCCAGTACTTC. Translated: CASSQDGASGLKETQYF.

The chain uses TRBV15 and TRBJ2-3; 7 bases fit TRBD1. V dropped 2 bases and J dropped 2; count of bases not matched to a gene: 10. Germline values: CDR1 LNHNV, CDR2 YYDKDF (reference sequence). This CDR3 spans 17 amino acids. CDR3 in amino acids: CATSRFRDSSDTDTQYF. The CDR3 DNA reads as TGTGCCACCAGCAGATTCAGGGACAGCTCGGACACAGATACGCAGTATTTT. The complete variable domain, with remaining parts taken from reference TRBV15 and TRBJ2-3, reads DAMVIQNPRYQVTQFGKPVTLSCSQTLNHNVMYWYQQKSSQAPKLLFHYYDKDFNNEADTPDNFQSRRPNTSFCFLDIRSPGLGDTAMYLCATSRFRDSSDTDTQYFGPGTRLTVL.

The chain employs TRBV28 and TRBJ2-7; possibly TRBD2 for D (6 bases). The CDR3 totals 15 residues. Trimming removed 6 bases from V and 1 base from J, with 16 bases in between. Per germline, CDR1 MDHEN and CDR2 SYDVKM. Written as DNA, the CDR3 is TGTGCCAGCAGCCCAGTATTCCTAGCGTCCTACGAGCAGTACTTC. This codes for CASSPVFLASYEQYF. Variable domain in full (rest from reference TRBV28 and TRBJ2-7): DVKVTQSSRYLVKRTGEKVFLECVQDMDHENMFWYRQDPGLGLRLIYFSYDVKMKEKGDIPEGYSVSREKKERFSLILESASTNQTSMYLCASSPVFLASYEQYFGPGTRLTVT.

The chain joins TRBV4-2 to TRBJ1-1; D remains unclear. The CDR3 spans 15 residues. Germline CDR1 is LGHNA and CDR2 is YNFKEQ. V shed 0 bases and J shed 8 bases, with 16 bases lying between them. CDR3 nucleotide sequence: TGTGCCAGCAGCCAAGATCCCCTCCTAATGGGGGAAGCTTTCTTT. This sequence encodes CASSQDPLLMGEAFF.

This chain links TRBV27 with TRBJ2-3; the D gene could be TRBD1 or TRBD2 (6 bases each). V gave up 4 bases and J gave up 6 bases, with 11 bases separating them. Germline V CDR1 and CDR2: MNHEY, SMNVEV (reference sequence). The length of the CDR3 is 13 residues. The DNA of the CDR3 is TGTGCCAGCAGTTGGGGGGCGGGCGATACGCAGTATTTT. Residues: CASSWGAGDTQYF.

The V call is TRBV28, the J call TRBJ1-3, with D uncertain. This CDR3 comprises 16 residues. Looked up from germline, CDR1 is MDHEN and CDR2 is SYDVKM. Trimming pared 5 bases from V and 4 bases from J, leaving 18 bases between. CDR3 in DNA: TGTGCCAGCAGTCCAACCCGCCTGACGAAAGGAAACACCATATATTTT. Its protein is CASSPTRLTKGNTIYF.